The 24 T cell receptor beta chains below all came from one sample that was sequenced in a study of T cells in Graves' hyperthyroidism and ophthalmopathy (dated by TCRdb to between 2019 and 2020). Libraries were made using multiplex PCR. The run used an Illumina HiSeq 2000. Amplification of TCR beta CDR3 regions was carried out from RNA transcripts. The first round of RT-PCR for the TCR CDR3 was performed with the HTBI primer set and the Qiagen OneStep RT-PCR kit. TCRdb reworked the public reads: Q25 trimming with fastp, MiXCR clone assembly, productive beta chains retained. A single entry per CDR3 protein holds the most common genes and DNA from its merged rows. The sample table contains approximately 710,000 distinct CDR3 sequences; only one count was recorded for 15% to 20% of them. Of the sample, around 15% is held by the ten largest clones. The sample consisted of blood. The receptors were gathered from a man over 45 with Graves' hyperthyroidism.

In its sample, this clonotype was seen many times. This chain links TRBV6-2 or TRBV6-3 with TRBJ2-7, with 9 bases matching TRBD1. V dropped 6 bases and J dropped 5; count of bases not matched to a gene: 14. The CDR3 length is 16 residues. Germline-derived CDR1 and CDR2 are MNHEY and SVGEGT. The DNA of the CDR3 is TGTGCCAGCAGGCATGGCGGACAGGGGTATTTTGACGAGCAGTACTTC. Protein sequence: CASRHGGQGYFDEQYF.

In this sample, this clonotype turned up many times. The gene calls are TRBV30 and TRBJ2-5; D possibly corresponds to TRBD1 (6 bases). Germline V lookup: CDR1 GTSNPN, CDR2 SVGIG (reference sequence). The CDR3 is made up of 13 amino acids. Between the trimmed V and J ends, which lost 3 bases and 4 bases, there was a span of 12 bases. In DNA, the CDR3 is TGTGCCTGGAGCTCATGGACAGTAGAGACCCAGTACTTC. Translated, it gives CAWSSWTVETQYF.

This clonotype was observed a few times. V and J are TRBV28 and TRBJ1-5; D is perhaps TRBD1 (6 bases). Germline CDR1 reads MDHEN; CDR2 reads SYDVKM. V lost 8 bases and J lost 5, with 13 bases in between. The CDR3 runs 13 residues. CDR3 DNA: TGTGCCAGCGGCCCAGGGGACCATCAGCCCCAGCATTTT. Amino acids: CASGPGDHQPQHF.

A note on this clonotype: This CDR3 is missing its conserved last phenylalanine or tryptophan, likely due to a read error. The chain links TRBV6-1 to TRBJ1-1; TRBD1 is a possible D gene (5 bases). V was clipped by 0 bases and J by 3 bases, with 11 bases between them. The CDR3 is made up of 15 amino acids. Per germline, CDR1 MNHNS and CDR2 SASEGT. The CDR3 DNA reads TGTGCCAGCAGTGAAGCCTGGGGCGCGTACACTGAAGCTTTCATT. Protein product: CASSEAWGAYTEAFI.

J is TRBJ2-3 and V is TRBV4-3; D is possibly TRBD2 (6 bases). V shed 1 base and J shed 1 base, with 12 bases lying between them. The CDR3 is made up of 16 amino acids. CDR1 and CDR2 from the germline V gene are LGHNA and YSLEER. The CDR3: CASSQVVGLGTDTQYF. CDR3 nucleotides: TGCGCCAGCAGCCAAGTTGTGGGACTCGGCACAGATACGCAGTATTTT.

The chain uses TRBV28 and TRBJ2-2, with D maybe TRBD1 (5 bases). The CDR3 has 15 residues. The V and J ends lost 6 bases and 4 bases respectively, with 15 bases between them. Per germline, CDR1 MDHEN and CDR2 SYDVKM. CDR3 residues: CASSNTGVRTGELFF. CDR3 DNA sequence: TGTGCCAGCAGCAACACAGGAGTCCGCACCGGGGAGCTGTTTTTT. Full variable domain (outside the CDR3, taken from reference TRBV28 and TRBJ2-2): DVKVTQSSRYLVKRTGEKVFLECVQDMDHENMFWYRQDPGLGLRLIYFSYDVKMKEKGDIPEGYSVSREKKERFSLILESASTNQTSMYLCASSNTGVRTGELFFGEGSRLTVL.

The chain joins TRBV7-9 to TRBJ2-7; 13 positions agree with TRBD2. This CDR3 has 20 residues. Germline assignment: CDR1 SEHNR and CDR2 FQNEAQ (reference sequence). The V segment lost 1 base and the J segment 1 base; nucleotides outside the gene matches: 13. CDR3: CASSLGFGTSGVEISYEQYF. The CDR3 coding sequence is TGTGCCAGCAGCTTAGGATTCGGGACTAGCGGGGTCGAGATTTCCTACGAGCAGTACTTC.

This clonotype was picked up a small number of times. The CDR3 coding sequence is TGTGCCAGCAGCTCCAGTGGATTGAAGCCCCAGCATTTT. Encoded protein: CASSSSGLKPQHF. The chain links TRBV7-9 to TRBJ1-5; D is undetermined. The germline V gene has CDR1 SEHNR and CDR2 FQNEAQ (reference sequence). The CDR3 totals 13 residues. Deletions cut 4 bases from V and 8 bases from J, with 12 bases between.

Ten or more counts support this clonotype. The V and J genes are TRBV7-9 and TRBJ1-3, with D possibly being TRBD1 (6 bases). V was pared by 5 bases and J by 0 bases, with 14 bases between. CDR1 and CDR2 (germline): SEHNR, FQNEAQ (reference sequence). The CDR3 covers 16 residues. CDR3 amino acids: CASSPRDTFSGNTIYF. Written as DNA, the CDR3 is TGTGCCAGCAGCCCCCGGGACACCTTCTCTGGAAACACCATATATTTT.

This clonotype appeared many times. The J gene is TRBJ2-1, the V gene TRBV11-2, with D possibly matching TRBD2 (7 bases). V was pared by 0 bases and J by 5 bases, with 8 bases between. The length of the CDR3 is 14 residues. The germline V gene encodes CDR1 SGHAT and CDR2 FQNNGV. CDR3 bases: TGTGCCAGCAGCTTAGAAGGGGGGGACAATGAGCAGTTCTTC. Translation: CASSLEGGDNEQFF.

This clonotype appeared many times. The DNA for the CDR3 is TGTGCCAGCAACCTAGCGGGAGATGACGAGCAGTACTTC. Translated: CASNLAGDDEQYF. The chain couples TRBV28 to TRBJ2-7, with 10 bases aligning to TRBD2. The CDR3 runs 13 residues. V lost 7 bases to trimming and J lost 5 bases; unmatched junction nucleotides: 5. Germline assignment: CDR1 MDHEN and CDR2 SYDVKM.

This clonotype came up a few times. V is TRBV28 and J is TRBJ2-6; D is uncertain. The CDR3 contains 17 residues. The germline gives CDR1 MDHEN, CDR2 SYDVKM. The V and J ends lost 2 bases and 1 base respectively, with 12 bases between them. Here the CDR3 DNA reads TGTGCCAGCAGTTTAGGAGACACAGCGTCTGGGGCCAACGTCCTGACTTTC. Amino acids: CASSLGDTASGANVLTF.

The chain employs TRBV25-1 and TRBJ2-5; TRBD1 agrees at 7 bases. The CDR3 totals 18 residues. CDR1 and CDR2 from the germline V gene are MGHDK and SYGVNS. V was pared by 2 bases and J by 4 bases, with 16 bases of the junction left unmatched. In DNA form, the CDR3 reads TGTGCCAGCAGTGAACCCCGGGTCACAGGGGCAACACGAGAGACCCAGTACTTC. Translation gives CASSEPRVTGATRETQYF.

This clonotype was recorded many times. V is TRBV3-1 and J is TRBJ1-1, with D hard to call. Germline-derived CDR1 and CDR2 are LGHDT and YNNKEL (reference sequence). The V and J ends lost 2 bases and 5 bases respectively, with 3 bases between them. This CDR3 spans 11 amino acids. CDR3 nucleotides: TGTGCCAGCAGCCAATTGACTGAAGCTTTCTTT. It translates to CASSQLTEAFF.

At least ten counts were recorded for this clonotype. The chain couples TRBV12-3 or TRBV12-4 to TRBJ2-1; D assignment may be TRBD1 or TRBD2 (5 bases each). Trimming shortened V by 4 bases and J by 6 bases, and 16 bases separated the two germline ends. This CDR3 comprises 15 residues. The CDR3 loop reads CASSSGQSPVNEQFF. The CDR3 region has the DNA TGTGCCAGCAGTTCGGGGCAGTCCCCCGTCAATGAGCAGTTCTTC.

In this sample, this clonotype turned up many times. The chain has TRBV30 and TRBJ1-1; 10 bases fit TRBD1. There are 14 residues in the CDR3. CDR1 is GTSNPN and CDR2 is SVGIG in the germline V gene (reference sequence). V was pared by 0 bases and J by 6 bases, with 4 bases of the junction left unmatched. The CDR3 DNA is TGTGCCTGGAGTGTAAGAGGACAGGGGGCTGAAGCTTTCTTT. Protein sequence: CAWSVRGQGAEAFF.

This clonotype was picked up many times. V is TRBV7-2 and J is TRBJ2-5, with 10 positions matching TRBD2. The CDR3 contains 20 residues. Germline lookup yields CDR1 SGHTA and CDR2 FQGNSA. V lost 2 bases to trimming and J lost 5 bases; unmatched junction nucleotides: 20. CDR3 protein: CASSLPGRSGRAFGMETQYF. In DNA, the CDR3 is TGTGCCAGCAGCTTACCCGGAAGGAGCGGGAGGGCCTTCGGCATGGAGACCCAGTACTTC.

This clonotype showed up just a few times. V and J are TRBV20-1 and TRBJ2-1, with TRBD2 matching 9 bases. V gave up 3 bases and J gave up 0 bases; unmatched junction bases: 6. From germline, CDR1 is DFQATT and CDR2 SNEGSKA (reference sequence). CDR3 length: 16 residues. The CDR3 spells CSARFSGGLSYNEQFF. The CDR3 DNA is TGCAGTGCTAGGTTTAGCGGGGGTCTCTCCTACAATGAGCAGTTCTTC.

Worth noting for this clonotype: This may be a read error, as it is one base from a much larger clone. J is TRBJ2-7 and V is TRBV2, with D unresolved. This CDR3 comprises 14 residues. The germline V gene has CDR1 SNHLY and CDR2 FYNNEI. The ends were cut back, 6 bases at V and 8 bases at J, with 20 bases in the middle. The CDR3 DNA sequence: TGTGCCAGCAGCTCAGCCGTATTGGGTCACAAGCAGTACTTC. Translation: CASSSAVLGHKQYF.

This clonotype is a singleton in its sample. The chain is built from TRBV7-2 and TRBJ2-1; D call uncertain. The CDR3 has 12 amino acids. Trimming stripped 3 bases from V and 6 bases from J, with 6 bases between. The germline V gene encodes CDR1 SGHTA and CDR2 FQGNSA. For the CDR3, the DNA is TGTGCCAGCAGCTTTATCATCAATGAGCAGTTCTTC. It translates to CASSFIINEQFF.

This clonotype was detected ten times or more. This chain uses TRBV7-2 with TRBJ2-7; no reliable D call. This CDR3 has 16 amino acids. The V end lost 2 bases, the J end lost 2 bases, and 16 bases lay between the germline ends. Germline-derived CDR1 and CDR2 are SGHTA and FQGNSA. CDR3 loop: CASSLLGGNTAYEQYF. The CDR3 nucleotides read TGTGCCAGCAGCTTATTGGGCGGCAACACCGCCTACGAGCAGTACTTC.

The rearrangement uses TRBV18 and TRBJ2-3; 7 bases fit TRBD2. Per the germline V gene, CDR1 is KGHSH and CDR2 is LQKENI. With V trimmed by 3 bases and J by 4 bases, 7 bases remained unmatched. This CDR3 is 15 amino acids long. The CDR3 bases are TGTGCCAGCTCACCCGACTGGGGGGGAGCAGATACGCAGTATTTT. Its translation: CASSPDWGGADTQYF.

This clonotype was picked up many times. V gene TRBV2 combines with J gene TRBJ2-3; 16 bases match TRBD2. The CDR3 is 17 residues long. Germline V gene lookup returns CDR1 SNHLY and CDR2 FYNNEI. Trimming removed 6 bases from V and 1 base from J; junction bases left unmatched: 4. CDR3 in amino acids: CASRVGTSGRGTDTQYF. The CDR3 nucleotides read TGTGCCAGCAGGGTCGGGACTAGCGGGAGGGGCACAGATACGCAGTATTTT. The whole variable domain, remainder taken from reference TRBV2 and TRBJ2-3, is EPEVTQTPSHQVTQMGQEVILRCVPISNHLYFYWYRQILGQKVEFLVSFYNNEISEKSEIFDDQFSVERPDGSNFTLKIRSTKLEDSAMYFCASRVGTSGRGTDTQYFGPGTRLTVL.

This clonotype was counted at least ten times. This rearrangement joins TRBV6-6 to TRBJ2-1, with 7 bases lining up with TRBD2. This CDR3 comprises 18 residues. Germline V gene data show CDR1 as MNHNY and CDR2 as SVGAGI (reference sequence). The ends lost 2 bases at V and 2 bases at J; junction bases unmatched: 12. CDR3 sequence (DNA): TGTGCCAGCAGTTACAGCCCTCCAGCTAGCGGTACCTACAATGAGCAGTTCTTC. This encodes CASSYSPPASGTYNEQFF.